These 18 T cell receptor beta chains were all obtained from the same sample, sequenced in a study of identical twins. TCRdb re-called the 5' RACE reads with MiXCR, one entry per CDR3 protein. The repertoire consists of roughly 1.6 million distinct CDR3 sequences, with under 35% occurring once and the leading ten covering about 0.27%. The source material was cord blood. Every receptor here comes from a newborn girl in good health.

This clonotype was detected a few times. V usage is TRBV12-3 or TRBV12-4 and J usage is TRBJ1-1; D remains unclear. The CDR3 covers 14 residues. V lost 3 bases and J lost 4, with 12 bases in between. The CDR3 is CASSFERGSTEAFF. Here the CDR3 DNA reads TGTGCCAGCAGTTTTGAACGAGGGAGCACTGAAGCTTTCTTT.

Regarding this clonotype: Possible read error: a much larger clone is one base away. V gene TRBV24-1 combines with J gene TRBJ1-2; 7 nucleotides match TRBD1. This CDR3 is 15 amino acids long. Germline CDR1 KGHDR, CDR2 SFDVKD. V shed 9 bases and J 1 base; nucleotides not matched to a gene: 10. The CDR3 DNA reads as TGTGCCACCGGAGACCGGGACAGAGTTAACTATGGCTACACCTTC. Its translation: CATGDRDRVNYGYTF.

This clonotype has just a few counts. At one boundary the junction diverges from the germline segment, which might be a read error. The rearrangement joins TRBV7-2 to TRBJ1-2; D gene unclear. The CDR3 has 13 amino acids. From germline, CDR1 is SGHTA and CDR2 FQGNSA. The CDR3 DNA is TGTGCCTGCAGCTTAGAAAGAGAAGGTGGCTACACCTTC. Its translation: CACSLEREGGYTF. The full variable domain, its missing parts supplied by reference TRBV7-2 and TRBJ1-2, is GAGVSQSPSNKVTEKGKDVELRCDPISGHTALYWYRQSLGQGLEFLIYFQGNSAPDKSGLPSDRFSAERTGGSVSTLTIQRTQQEDSAVYLCACSLEREGGYTFGSGTRLTVV.

This clonotype has just a few counts. The rearrangement links TRBV5-1 to TRBJ2-7, with D possibly matching TRBD1 (6 bases). Looked up from germline, CDR1 is SGHRS and CDR2 is YFSETQ. There are 14 residues in the CDR3. V lost 4 bases and J 2 bases, leaving 13 bases between the germline ends. The CDR3 nucleotides are TGCGCCAGCAGCACGGGACATCCTCCCTACGAGCAGTACTTC. Residues: CASSTGHPPYEQYF.

The table lists this clonotype with a few counts. J is TRBJ2-1 and V is TRBV3-1; tentative D call: TRBD2 (6 bases). Germline loops: CDR1 LGHDT, CDR2 YNNKEL (reference sequence). Trimming cost V 3 bases and J 9 bases, with 6 bases left between them. This CDR3 region has 11 residues. Here the CDR3 DNA reads TGTGCCAGCAGCCAGACTAGTGAGCAGTTCTTC. Protein sequence: CASSQTSEQFF.

This clonotype was counted many times. Here the CDR3 reads CASSLVGGDTEAFF. CDR3 in DNA: TGTGCCAGCAGTCTCGTGGGGGGTGACACTGAAGCTTTCTTT. The chain employs TRBV7-2 and TRBJ1-1; TRBD1 might be the D (5 bases). Trimming removed 6 bases at V and 3 bases at J, with 14 bases between. CDR3 length equals 14 residues. Germline CDR1 reads SGHTA; CDR2 reads FQGNSA.

This clonotype was counted only a few times. The rearrangement joins TRBV28 to TRBJ2-1, with 7 bases fitting TRBD2. The ends lost 6 bases at V and 3 bases at J; junction bases unmatched: 14. Germline loops: CDR1 MDHEN, CDR2 SYDVKM. CDR3 length equals 17 residues. In DNA, the CDR3 is TGTGCCAGCAGCTCCCAACCGGGACTACGATTCTACAATGAGCAGTTCTTC. Protein product: CASSSQPGLRFYNEQFF.

This rearrangement joins TRBV10-3 to TRBJ1-1; no reliable D call. Germline V gene sequence: CDR1 ENHRY, CDR2 SYGVKD. The length of the CDR3 is 13 residues. V was cut by 6 bases and J by 2 bases, with 10 bases left in between. The CDR3 DNA reads TGTGCCATCAGGATGGACCCTAACACTGAAGCTTTCTTT. As protein: CAIRMDPNTEAFF.

The sample holds many counts of this clonotype. The chain has TRBV3-1 and TRBJ2-5; D could derive from TRBD1 or TRBD2 (5 bases each). The CDR3 length is 14 residues. CDR1 LGHDT and CDR2 YNNKEL come from the germline V gene (reference sequence). The ends were cut back, 1 base at V and 4 bases at J, with 10 bases in the middle. In DNA, the CDR3 is TGTGCCAGCAGCCAAGTATCAGGGAGAGAGACCCAGTACTTC. Its translation: CASSQVSGRETQYF.

The V and J genes are TRBV3-1 and TRBJ1-6; 9 bases align to TRBD1. Trimming removed 7 bases from V and 2 bases from J; junction bases left unmatched: 3. The CDR3 sequence is 15 residues long. Germline-derived CDR1 and CDR2 are LGHDT and YNNKEL (reference sequence). CDR3 in DNA: TGTGCCAGCACTAGACAGGGGGCCTATAATTCACCCCTCCACTTT. Its protein product is CASTRQGAYNSPLHF.

V is TRBV5-1 and J is TRBJ2-1, with D perhaps matching TRBD1 or TRBD2 (6 bases each). The J call may be wrong; the DNA end is better matched by TRBJ2-7. This CDR3 comprises 15 residues. Germline V gene sequence: CDR1 SGHRS, CDR2 YFSETQ. In DNA form, the CDR3 reads TGCGCCAGCAAAATTCCCGGGGGCTCCCACAATGAGCAGTACTTC. Its translation: CASKIPGGSHNEQYF.

There are a few counts of this clonotype. This chain joins TRBV20-1 and TRBJ2-1; D perhaps matches TRBD2 (6 bases). The CDR3 runs 15 residues. In germline, CDR1 is DFQATT, CDR2 SNEGSKA (reference sequence). The V gene lost 1 base and the J gene lost 6 bases, with 16 bases spanning the gap. CDR3 loop: CSARAPGTPSNEQFF. CDR3 coding DNA: TGCAGTGCTAGAGCGCCCGGGACTCCCAGCAATGAGCAGTTCTTC.

This clonotype was detected only a few times. The V call is TRBV12-3 or TRBV12-4, the J call TRBJ1-2, with 7 bases fitting TRBD1. The CDR3 consists of 14 residues. V lost 5 bases and J lost 7; bases outside the gene matches: 10. The CDR3 sequence is CASSPNRGMGGYTF. The CDR3 nucleotides read TGTGCCAGCAGTCCCAACAGGGGCATGGGTGGCTACACCTTC.

About this clonotype: Possible read error: a much larger clone is one base away. V gene TRBV3-1 combines with J gene TRBJ2-5; D gene uncertain. The J call is doubtful: the DNA matches TRBJ2-7 better. CDR1 LGHDT and CDR2 YNNKEL come from the germline V gene (reference sequence). The CDR3 runs 11 residues. The CDR3 loop is CASGQASEQYF. CDR3 sequence (DNA): TGTGCCAGCGGCCAAGCCTCCGAGCAGTACTTC.

The chain links TRBV7-9 to TRBJ1-2; D unclear. The V gene's germline CDR1 is SEHNR and CDR2 FQNEAQ (reference sequence). V shed 5 bases and J shed 3 bases, with 16 bases lying between them. The CDR3 runs 15 residues. CDR3: CASSRAVGRHYGYTF. CDR3 nucleotide sequence: TGTGCCAGCAGCCGGGCCGTAGGTCGCCACTATGGCTACACCTTC.

This clonotype has just a few counts. The CDR3 region is CASSLALAVYQETQYF. DNA for the CDR3: TGCGCCAGCAGCTTGGCCCTAGCGGTGTACCAAGAGACCCAGTACTTC. The J gene is TRBJ2-5, the V gene TRBV5-1; 7 positions match TRBD2. J gave up 0 bases and V 0 bases, and 5 bases lay outside the gene matches. CDR3 length: 16 amino acids. Germline lookup yields CDR1 SGHRS and CDR2 YFSETQ.

This clonotype was found a few times. This chain joins TRBV7-2 and TRBJ2-1; weak D call: TRBD2 (6 bases). Looked up from germline, CDR1 is SGHTA and CDR2 is FQGNSA. This CDR3 region has 16 residues. Trimming stripped 5 bases from V and 3 bases from J, with 17 bases between. Here the CDR3 DNA reads TGTGCCAGCAGCACCTCTAGCGTCATTTTCTACAATGAGCAGTTCTTC. Translating gives CASSTSSVIFYNEQFF.

This clonotype was seen many times. V and J are TRBV7-9 and TRBJ1-2; no definite D call. Looked up from germline, CDR1 is SEHNR and CDR2 is FQNEAQ (reference sequence). V was pared by 2 bases and J by 3 bases, with 13 bases between. The CDR3 length is 15 residues. In DNA form, the CDR3 reads TGTGCCAGCAGCTTAACGACTCGGACGGACTATGGCTACACCTTC. It specifies CASSLTTRTDYGYTF. The entire variable domain, with the rest obtained from reference TRBV7-9 and TRBJ1-2, is as follows: DTGVSQNPRHKITKRGQNVTFRCDPISEHNRLYWYRQTLGQGPEFLTYFQNEAQLEKSRLLSDRFSAERPKGSFSTLEIQRTEQGDSAMYLCASSLTTRTDYGYTFGSGTRLTVV.